The T cell receptor beta chain under discussion was sequenced for a study of blood T cell repertoires in COVID-19. Whole-study context: Material from acute and convalescent COVID-19 was sourced from the United States, Italy and Spain. PBMCs, B-cell-depleted T cells, or T cells were the source of the cDNA or gDNA that made up the material.

V trimming: 7 bases; J trimming: 4 bases; junction bases outside the gene matches: 12. Germline loops: CDR1 MNHEY, CDR2 SMNVEV (reference sequence). The CDR3 covers 15 residues. Original methodology: Amplified reference gene primers provided the basis for estimating nucleated cell counts. Assay used: immunoSEQ multiplex PCR; TCRdb lists only in-frame clones, some missing. V, J and clone size are taken as reported in that table, and D and trimming were inferred from the DNA itself. The sample gives 200,000 to 250,000 clones, around 80% of which show up once; roughly 21% is in the top ten. The genes are TRBV27 and TRBJ1-1, with TRBD1 identical over 7 bases. The sequence came from a man aged 30-40 years with active or convalescent COVID-19. The sequenced sample was peripheral blood. CDR3: CASTLTGLTITEAFF. The CDR3 region has the DNA TGTGCCAGCACCCTGACAGGGCTGACGATCACTGAAGCTTTCTTT.